The 8 T cell receptor beta chains reported below all come from one sample, sequenced in a study of cytomegalovirus exposure and HLA in healthy donors. The study ran its PCR with 60 Vbeta and 13 Jbeta primers. Produced via immunoSEQ multiplex PCR; TCRdb's table is partial and in-frame only. There are roughly 68,000 clones in the sample; under 80% occur only once, and about 5% lies in the top ten. The sequenced sample consisted of PBMCs. The origin of the receptors is a male donor in good health and CMV-seropositive.

For this clone: In this CDR3 the conserved last residue, phenylalanine or tryptophan, is missing, so a read error is likely. The genes are TRBV27 and TRBJ1-1; D ambiguous. The CDR3 sequence is 15 residues long. The germline V gene encodes CDR1 MNHEY and CDR2 SMNVEV (reference sequence). V lost 0 bases and J 0 bases, leaving 8 bases between the germline ends. The CDR3 region has the DNA TGTGCCAGCAGTTTATCCCGTGGAGTGAACACTGAAGCTTTCCTT. This encodes CASSLSRGVNTEAFL.

V is TRBV5-1 and J is TRBJ2-7; 10 bases agree with TRBD1. After removal of 4 bases from V and 7 bases from J, the junction contained 14 bases not matched to a gene. The CDR3 extends over 16 amino acids. Germline V lookup: CDR1 SGHRS, CDR2 YFSETQ. The CDR3 reads CASSPLGGDRGFEQYF. CDR3 nucleotides: TGCGCCAGCAGCCCTCTAGGAGGGGACAGGGGTTTTGAGCAGTACTTC.

To note about this clone: Mismatch with germline at one junction end may stem from a read error. Here the CDR3 DNA reads TGTGCCAGCAGGCCCGTGTACAGGGGGGTGAACACTGAAGCTTCCTTT. Translated: CASRPVYRGVNTEASF. The V call is TRBV7-6, the J call TRBJ1-1; TRBD1 matches 8 bases. This CDR3 has 16 residues. In germline, CDR1 is SGHVS, CDR2 FNYEAQ.

This clone was counted a single time. The CDR3 loop is CSVATGGGYTF. DNA for the CDR3: TGCAGCGTTGCGACAGGGGGGGGCTACACCTTC. The chain combines TRBV29-1 with TRBJ1-2, with 9 bases aligning to TRBD1. V lost 4 bases, J lost 8 bases, and 2 bases stayed unmatched. This CDR3 is 11 amino acids long. Germline V gives CDR1 SQVTM, CDR2 ANQGSEA. Based on the CDR3 plus reference TRBV29-1 and TRBJ1-2, the full variable domain is SAVISQKPSRDICQRGTSLTIQCQVDSQVTMMFWYRQQPGQSLTLIATANQGSEATYESGFVIDKFPISRPNLTFSTLTVSNMSPEDSSIYLCSVATGGGYTFGSGTRLTVV.

The CDR3 coding sequence is TGTGCCAGCAGCTTAGGGATTACTAGCTATGAGCAGTTCTTC. This gives the protein CASSLGITSYEQFF. The chain carries TRBV7-3 and TRBJ2-1; TRBD2 is a possible D gene (6 bases). The V gene's germline CDR1 is SGHTA and CDR2 FQGTGA. CDR3 length: 14 amino acids. V shed 2 bases and J shed 8 bases, with 13 bases lying between them.

With respect to this clone: One junction end does not reproduce the germline sequence, and a read error may be involved. V is TRBV7-7 and J is TRBJ2-5; TRBD1 aligns across 7 bases. The CDR3 spans 16 residues. Germline V CDR1 and CDR2: SSHAT, FNYEAQ (reference sequence). CDR3 region: CASSLIRSQGEETQYF. CDR3 DNA sequence: TGTGCTAGCAGCCTGATACGGTCGCAGGGGGAAGAGACCCAGTACTTC.

The rearrangement links TRBV2 to TRBJ2-1, with D hard to call. V was clipped by 3 bases and J by 7 bases, with 16 bases between them. This CDR3 comprises 15 residues. CDR1 SNHLY and CDR2 FYNNEI come from the germline V gene. The CDR3 DNA reads as TGTGCCAGCAGTGATTCAGTGGAAGCTAGGAATGAGCAGTTCTTC. Protein product: CASSDSVEARNEQFF.

V and J are TRBV9 and TRBJ1-1, with unresolved D. Germline CDR1 reads SGDLS; CDR2 reads YYNGEE. This CDR3 has 14 residues. The germline V and J ends were trimmed by 0 bases and 2 bases, with 8 bases remaining between them. The CDR3 DNA reads TGTGCCAGCAGCGTAGCCGGGTCAAACACTGAAGCTTTCTTT. The encoded protein is CASSVAGSNTEAFF.